The present T cell receptor beta chain was sequenced within a study of beta chain features in type 1 diabetes. Expressed TCRB transcripts were sequenced, since all the RNA that had been isolated was reverse transcribed. The repertoire was sequenced with immunoSEQ multiplex PCR; TCRdb's copy has only in-frame clones and lacks some. Among approximately 120,000 clones listed, around 40% were seen once. As for this clone: Antigen: not known.

Study-level findings and limits: Within patients, naive, central memory and Treg TCRB repertoires seemed more similar than within healthy donors.

Trimming shortened V by 5 bases and J by 4 bases, and 24 bases separated the two germline ends. The CDR3 length is 18 residues. Germline CDR1 reads PRHDT; CDR2 reads FYEKMQ (reference sequence). The sequencing sample was made of stem cell memory CD4+ T cells from blood. V gene TRBV13 combines with J gene TRBJ1-3; D remains ambiguous. This receptor was identified in a woman younger than 30 in good health. For the CDR3, the DNA is TGTGCCAGCAGCGATTCAGGAGGCCAGTTTTTCTCCGGAAACACCATATATTTT. Translation: CASSDSGGQFFSGNTIYF.